This TCR beta chain is drawn from a study of radiation and T cells in renal cell carcinoma. Germline V gene sequence: CDR1 SGHTA, CDR2 FQGNSA. J lost 4 bases, V lost 5 bases, and 11 bases had no gene match. This CDR3 region has 15 residues. Clones were sequenced by immunoSEQ multiplex PCR, and TCRdb holds only the in-frame ones, with some missing. This sample has 120,000 to 150,000 clones, with about 88% found just once. Regarding time point: blood 4 weeks post-SBRT, at nephrectomy. Treatment in this sample: 15 Gy SBRT to primary tumor, nephrectomy 4 weeks later. Blood was sampled at baseline, 2 weeks and 4 weeks after SBRT. To note about this clone: No antigen is known for it.

Study-wide points: Top tumor clonotypes rose in blood 2 weeks post-radiation, then contracted.

The sequences come from blood, collected from a patient whose treatment included radiotherapy and nephrectomy. This rearrangement joins TRBV7-2 to TRBJ2-7; 7 bases are shared with TRBD2. The TCR comes from a woman aged 45-65 years with renal cell carcinoma. The CDR3 region has the DNA TGTGCCAGCAGCCCCTTTCAAGCGGGACCGTACGAGCAGTACTTC. The encoded protein is CASSPFQAGPYEQYF.